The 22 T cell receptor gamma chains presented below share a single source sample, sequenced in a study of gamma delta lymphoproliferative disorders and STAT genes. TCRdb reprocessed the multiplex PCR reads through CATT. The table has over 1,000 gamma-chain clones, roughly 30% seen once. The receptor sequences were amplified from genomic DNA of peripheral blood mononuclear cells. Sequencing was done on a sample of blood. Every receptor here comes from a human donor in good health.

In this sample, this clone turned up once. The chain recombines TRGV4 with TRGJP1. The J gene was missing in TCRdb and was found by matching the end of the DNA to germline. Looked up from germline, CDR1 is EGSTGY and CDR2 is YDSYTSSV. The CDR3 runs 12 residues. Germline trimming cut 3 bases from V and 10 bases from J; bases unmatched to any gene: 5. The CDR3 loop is CATWDYDWFKIF. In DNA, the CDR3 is TGTGCCACCTGGGATTATGATTGGTTCAAGATATTT.

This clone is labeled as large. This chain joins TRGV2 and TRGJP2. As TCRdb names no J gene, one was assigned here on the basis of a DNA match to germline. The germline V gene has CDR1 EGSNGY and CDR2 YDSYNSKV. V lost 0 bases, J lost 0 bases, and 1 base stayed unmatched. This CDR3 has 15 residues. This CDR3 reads CATWDGNSSDWIKTF. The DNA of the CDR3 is TGTGCCACCTGGGACGGGAATAGTAGTGATTGGATCAAGACGTTT.

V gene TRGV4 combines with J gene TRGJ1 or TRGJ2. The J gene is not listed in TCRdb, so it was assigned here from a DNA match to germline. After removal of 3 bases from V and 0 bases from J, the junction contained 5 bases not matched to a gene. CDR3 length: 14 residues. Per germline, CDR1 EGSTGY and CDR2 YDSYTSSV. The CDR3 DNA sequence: TGTGCCACCTGGGATTATGAGAATTATTATAAGAAACTCTTT. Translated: CATWDYENYYKKLF.

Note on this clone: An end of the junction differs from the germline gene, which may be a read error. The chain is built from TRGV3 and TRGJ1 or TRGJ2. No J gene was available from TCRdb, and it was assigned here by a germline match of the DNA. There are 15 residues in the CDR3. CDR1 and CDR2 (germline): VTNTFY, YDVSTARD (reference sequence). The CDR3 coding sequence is TGTGCCGCCTGGGACAGGCCCCGAAATTATTATAAGAAACTCTTT. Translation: CAAWDRPRNYYKKLF.

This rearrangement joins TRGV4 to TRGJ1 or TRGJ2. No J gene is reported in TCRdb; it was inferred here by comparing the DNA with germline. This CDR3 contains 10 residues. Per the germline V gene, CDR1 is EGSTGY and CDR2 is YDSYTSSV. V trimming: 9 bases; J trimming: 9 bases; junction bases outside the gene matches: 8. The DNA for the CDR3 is TGTGCCACCGCCCGGGTTAAGAAACTCTTT. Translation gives CATARVKKLF.

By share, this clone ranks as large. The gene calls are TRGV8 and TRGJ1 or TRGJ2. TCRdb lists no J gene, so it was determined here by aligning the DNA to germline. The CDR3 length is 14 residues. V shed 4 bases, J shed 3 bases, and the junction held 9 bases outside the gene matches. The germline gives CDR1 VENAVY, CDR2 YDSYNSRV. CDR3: CATWEGGVYYKKLF. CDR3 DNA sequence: TGTGCCACCTGGGAGGGGGGGGTTTATTATAAGAAACTCTTT.

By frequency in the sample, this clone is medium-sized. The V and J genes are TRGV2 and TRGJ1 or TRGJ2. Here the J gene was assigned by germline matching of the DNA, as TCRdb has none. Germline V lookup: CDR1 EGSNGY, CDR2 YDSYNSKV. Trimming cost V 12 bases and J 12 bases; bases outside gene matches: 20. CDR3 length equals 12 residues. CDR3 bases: TGTGCCCCCTCTCAAAAACTAATCTTGAAACTCTTT. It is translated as CAPSQKLILKLF.

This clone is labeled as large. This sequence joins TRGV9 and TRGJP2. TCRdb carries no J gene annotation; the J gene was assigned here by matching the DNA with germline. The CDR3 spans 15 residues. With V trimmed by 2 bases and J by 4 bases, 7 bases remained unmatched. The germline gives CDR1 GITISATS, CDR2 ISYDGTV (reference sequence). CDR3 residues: CALWEAEFSDWIKTF. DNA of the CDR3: TGTGCCTTGTGGGAGGCTGAATTTAGTGATTGGATCAAGACGTTT.

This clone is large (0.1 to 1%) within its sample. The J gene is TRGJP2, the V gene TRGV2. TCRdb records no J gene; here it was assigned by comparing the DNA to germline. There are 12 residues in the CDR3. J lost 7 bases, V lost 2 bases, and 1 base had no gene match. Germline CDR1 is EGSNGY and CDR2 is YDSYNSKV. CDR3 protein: CATWDDDWIKTF. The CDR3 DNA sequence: TGTGCCACCTGGGACGATGATTGGATCAAGACGTTT.

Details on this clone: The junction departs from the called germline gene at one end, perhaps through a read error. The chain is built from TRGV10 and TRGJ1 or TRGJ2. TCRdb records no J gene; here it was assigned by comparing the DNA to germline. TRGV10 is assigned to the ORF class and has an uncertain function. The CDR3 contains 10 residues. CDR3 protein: CAGLQFKKLF. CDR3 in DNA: TGCGCGGGGCTGCAATTTAAGAAACTCTTT.

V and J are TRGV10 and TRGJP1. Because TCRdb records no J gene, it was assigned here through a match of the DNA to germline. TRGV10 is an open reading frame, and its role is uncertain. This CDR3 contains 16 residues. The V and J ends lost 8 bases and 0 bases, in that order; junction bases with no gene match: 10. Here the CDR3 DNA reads TGTGCTGCGTGGGCCGCCCCTGATACCACTGGTTGGTTCAAGATATTT. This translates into CAAWAAPDTTGWFKIF.

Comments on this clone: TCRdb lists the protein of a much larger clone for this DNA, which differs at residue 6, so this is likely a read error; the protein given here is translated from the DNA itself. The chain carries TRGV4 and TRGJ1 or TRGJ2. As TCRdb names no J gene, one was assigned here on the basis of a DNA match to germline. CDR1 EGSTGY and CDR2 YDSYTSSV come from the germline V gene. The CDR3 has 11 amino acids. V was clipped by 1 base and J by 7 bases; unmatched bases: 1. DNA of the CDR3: TGTGCCACCTGGGATGGATATAAGAAACTCTTT. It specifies CATWDGYKKLF.

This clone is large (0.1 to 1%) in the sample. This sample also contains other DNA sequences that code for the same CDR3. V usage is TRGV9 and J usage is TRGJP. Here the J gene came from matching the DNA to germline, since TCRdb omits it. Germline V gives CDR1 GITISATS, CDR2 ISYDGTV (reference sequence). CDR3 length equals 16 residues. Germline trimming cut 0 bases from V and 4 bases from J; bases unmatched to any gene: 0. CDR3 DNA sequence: TGTGCCTTGTGGGAGGTGCAAGAGTTGGGCAAAAAAATCAAGGTATTT. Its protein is CALWEVQELGKKIKVF.

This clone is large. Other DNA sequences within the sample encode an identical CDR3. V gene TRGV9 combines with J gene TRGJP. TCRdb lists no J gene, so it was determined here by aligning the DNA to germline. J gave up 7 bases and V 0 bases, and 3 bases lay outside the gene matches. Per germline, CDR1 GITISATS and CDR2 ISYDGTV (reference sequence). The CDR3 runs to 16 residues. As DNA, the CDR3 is TGTGCCTTGTGGGAGGTGCAGGAGTTGGGCAAAAAAATCAAGGTATTT. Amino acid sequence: CALWEVQELGKKIKVF.

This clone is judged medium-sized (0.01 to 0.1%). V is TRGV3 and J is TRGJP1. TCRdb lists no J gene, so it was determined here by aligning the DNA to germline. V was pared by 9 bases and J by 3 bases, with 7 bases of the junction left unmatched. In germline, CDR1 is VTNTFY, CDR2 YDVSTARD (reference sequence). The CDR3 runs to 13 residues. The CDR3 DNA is TGTGCCACCCCGTTACCCACTGGTTGGTTCAAGATATTT. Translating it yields CATPLPTGWFKIF.

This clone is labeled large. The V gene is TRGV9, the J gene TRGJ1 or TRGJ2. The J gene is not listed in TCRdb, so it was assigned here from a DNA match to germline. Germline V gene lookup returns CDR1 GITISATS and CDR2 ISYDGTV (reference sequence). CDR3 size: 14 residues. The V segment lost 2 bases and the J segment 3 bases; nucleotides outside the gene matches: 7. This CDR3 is CALWEAWIYYKKLF. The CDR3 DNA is TGTGCCTTGTGGGAGGCGTGGATTTATTATAAGAAACTCTTT.

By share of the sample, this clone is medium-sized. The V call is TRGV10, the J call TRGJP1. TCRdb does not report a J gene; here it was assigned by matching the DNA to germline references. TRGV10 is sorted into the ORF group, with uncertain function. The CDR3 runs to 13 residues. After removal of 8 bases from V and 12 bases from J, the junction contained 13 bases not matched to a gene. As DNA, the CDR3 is TGTGCTGCGTGGGAACTACTGGTGGGGTTCAAGATATTT. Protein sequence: CAAWELLVGFKIF.

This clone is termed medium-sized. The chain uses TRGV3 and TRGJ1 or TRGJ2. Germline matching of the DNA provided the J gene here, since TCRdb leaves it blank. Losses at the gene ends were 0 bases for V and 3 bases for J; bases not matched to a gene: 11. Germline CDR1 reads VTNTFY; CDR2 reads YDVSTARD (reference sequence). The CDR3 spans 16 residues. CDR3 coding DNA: TGTGCCACCTGGGACAGGCGGGGGATAGTTTATTATAAGAAACTCTTT. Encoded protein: CATWDRRGIVYYKKLF.

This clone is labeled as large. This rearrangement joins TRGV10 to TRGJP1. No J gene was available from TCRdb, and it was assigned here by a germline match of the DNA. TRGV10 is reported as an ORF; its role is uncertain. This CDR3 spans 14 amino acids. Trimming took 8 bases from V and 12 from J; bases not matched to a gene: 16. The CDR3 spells CAAWGTEEDRFKIF. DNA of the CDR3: TGTGCTGCGTGGGGCACGGAGGAAGATCGGTTCAAGATATTT.

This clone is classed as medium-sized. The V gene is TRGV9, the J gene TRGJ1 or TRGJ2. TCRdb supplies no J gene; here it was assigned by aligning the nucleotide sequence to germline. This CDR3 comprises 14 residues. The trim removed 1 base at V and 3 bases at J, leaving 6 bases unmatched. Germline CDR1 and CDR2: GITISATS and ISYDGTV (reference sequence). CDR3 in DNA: TGTGCCTTGTGGGAGGTTTTTTTTTATTATAAGAAACTCTTT. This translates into CALWEVFFYYKKLF.

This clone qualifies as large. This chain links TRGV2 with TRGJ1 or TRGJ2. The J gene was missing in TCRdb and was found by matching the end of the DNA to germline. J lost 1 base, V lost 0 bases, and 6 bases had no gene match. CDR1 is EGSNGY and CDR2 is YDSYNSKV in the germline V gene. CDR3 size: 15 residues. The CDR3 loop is CATWDGLANYYKKLF. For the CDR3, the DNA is TGTGCCACCTGGGACGGGCTCGCTAATTATTATAAGAAACTCTTT.

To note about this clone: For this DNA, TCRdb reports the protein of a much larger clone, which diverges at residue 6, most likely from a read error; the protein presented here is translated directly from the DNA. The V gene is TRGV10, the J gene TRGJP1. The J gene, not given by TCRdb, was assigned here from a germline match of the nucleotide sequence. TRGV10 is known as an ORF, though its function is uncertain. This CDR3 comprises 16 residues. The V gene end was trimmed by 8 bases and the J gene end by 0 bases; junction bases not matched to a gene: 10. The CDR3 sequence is CAAWRAKDTTGWFKIF. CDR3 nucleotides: TGTGCTGCGTGGAGAGCGAAGGATACCACTGGTTGGTTCAAGATATTT.